This T cell receptor (beta chain) came from a study of cytomegalovirus exposure and HLA in healthy donors. General observations from the study: According to a later analysis, donors in an Asian-associated ancestry cluster reportedly had fewer N-insertions than the approximately 720-donor mean. Sequencing artifact likely explains a cluster of highly shared sequence variants. Analyzed later, most CMV-associated TCR beta chains appeared HLA-restricted.

This CDR3 has 14 residues. After removal of 7 bases from V and 2 bases from J, the junction contained 6 bases not matched to a gene. Germline V gene data show CDR1 as SQVTM and CDR2 as ANQGSEA. The PCR employed 60 Vbeta primers together with 13 Jbeta primers. Assay: immunoSEQ multiplex PCR; the TCRdb copy retains only in-frame clones and omits some. Of roughly 140,000 clones detected, around four fifths appear once; the ten largest clones hold over 2%. To note about this clone: Antigen: not known.

The chain recombines TRBV29-1 with TRBJ1-3; 9 bases align to TRBD1. Material for sequencing was PBMCs. The sequence came from a boy aged 2 to 10 in good health and CMV-seronegative. CDR3: CSAARTGAGNTIYF. The CDR3 region has the DNA TGCAGCGCTGCCCGGACAGGGGCTGGAAACACCATATATTTT.